This TCR beta chain was retrieved from a study of vaccination effects on CD4 cells after COVID-19. Assay: immunoSEQ multiplex PCR; the TCRdb copy retains only in-frame clones and omits some. This sample has around 63,000 clones, with roughly 76% found just once. Study results and caveats: In the late period after vaccination, infection- and vaccine-induced clones contracted markedly. Missing from the study were early post-infection timepoints, and its convalescent patients were few.

CDR3 length: 13 amino acids. V shed 4 bases and J shed 8 bases, with 12 bases lying between them. Germline CDR1 and CDR2: SGHDT and YYEEEE. Note on this clone: Its antigen is not known.

Using viral peptide pools, the ViraFEST assay grew out antigen-specific CD4+ T cells prior to sequencing. Following 10 days of culture, CD4+ T cells were isolated. Nucleocapsid antibodies stayed negative before and after vaccination, showing no earlier SARS-CoV-2 infection. Cultures had half their medium replaced with IL-2 medium on days 3 and 7. The TCR was taken from a human donor who received a COVID-19 vaccine. The sample was CD4+ T cells from PBMCs cultured with HCoV-OC43 spike peptides, taken before COVID-19 vaccination. The subset: HCoV-OC43 spike overlapping peptide pool stimulation. The chain is built from TRBV5-6 and TRBJ2-2; no clear D gene. The CDR3 DNA follows: TGTGCCAGCAGCACACCGCTCTTGGGGGAGCTGTTTTTT. It specifies CASSTPLLGELFF.